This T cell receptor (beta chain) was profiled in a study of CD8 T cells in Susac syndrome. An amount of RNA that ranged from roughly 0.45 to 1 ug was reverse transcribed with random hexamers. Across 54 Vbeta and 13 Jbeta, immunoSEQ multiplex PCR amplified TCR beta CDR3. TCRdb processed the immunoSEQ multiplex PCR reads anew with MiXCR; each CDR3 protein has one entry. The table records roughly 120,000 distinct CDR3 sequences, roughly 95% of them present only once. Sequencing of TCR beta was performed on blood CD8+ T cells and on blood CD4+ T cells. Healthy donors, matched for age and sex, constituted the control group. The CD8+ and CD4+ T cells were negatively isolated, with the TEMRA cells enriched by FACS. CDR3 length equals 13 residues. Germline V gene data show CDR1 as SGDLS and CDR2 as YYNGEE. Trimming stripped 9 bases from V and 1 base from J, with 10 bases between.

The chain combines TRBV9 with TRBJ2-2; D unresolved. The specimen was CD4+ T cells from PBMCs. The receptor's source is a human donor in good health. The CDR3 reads CATSRRNTGELFF. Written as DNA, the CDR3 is TGTGCCACCTCTAGGAGGAACACCGGGGAGCTGTTTTTT. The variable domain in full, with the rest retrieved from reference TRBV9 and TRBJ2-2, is DSGVTQTPKHLITATGQRVTLRCSPRSGDLSVYWYQQSLDQGLQFLIQYYNGEERAKGNILERFSAQQFPDLHSELNLSSLELGDSALYFCATSRRNTGELFFGEGSRLTVL.